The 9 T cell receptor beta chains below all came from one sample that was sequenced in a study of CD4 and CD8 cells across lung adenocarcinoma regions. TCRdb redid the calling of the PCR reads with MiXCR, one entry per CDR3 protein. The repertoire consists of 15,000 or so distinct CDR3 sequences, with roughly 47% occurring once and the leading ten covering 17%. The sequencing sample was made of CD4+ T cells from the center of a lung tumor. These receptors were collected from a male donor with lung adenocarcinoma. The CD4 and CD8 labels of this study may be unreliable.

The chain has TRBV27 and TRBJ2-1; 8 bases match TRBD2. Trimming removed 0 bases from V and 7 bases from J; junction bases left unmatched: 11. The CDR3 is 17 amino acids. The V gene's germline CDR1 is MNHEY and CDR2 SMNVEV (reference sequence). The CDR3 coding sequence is TGTGCCAGCAGTTTATCAGCGGGAGAGGCGTTTATTAATGAGCAGTTCTTC. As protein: CASSLSAGEAFINEQFF.

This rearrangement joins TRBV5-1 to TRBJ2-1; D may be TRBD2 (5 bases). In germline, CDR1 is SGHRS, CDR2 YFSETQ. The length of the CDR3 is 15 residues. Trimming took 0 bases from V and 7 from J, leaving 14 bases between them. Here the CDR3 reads CASSLVEEHTNEQFF. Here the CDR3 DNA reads TGCGCCAGCAGCTTGGTGGAGGAACACACGAATGAGCAGTTCTTC.

The CDR3 coding sequence is TGTGCCAGCAGCGTAGGGGAAGGGACAGGGGGTTTGGAGACCCAGTACTTC. Residues: CASSVGEGTGGLETQYF. The chain uses TRBV9 and TRBJ2-5; 11 positions agree with TRBD1. With V trimmed by 0 bases and J by 5 bases, 9 bases remained unmatched. Germline-derived CDR1 and CDR2 are SGDLS and YYNGEE. The CDR3 length is 17 residues.

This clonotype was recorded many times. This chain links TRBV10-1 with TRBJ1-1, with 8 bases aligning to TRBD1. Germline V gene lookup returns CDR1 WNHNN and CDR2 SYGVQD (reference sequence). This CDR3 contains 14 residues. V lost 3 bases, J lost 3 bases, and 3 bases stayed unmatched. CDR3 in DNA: TGCGCCAGCAGTGAAACGACAGGGGACACTGAAGCTTTCTTT. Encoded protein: CASSETTGDTEAFF.

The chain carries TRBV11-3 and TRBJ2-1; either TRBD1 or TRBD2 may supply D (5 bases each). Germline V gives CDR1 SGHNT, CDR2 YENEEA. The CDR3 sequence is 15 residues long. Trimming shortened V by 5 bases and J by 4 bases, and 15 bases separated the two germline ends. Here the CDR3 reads CASSPMGDSYNEQFF. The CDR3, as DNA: TGTGCCAGCAGCCCAATGGGGGATAGTTACAATGAGCAGTTCTTC.

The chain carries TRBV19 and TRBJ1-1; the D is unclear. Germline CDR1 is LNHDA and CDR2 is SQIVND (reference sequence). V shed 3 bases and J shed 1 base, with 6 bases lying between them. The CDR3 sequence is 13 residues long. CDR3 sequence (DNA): TGTGCCAGTAGTATGGTCCAGAACACTGAAGCTTTCTTT. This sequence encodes CASSMVQNTEAFF.

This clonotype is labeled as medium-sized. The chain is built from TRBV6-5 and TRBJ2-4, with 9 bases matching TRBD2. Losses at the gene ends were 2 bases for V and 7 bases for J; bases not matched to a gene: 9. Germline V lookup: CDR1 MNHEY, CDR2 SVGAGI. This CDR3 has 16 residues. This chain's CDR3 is CASSYGGIAGVNIQYF. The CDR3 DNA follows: TGTGCCAGCAGTTACGGTGGAATAGCGGGAGTTAACATTCAGTACTTC.

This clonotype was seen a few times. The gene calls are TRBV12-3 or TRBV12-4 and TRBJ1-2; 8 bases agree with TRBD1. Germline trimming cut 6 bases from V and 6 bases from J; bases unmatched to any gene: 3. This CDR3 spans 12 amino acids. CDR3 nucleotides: TGTGCCAGCAGCAGGGGGCAAGATGGCTACACCTTC. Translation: CASSRGQDGYTF.

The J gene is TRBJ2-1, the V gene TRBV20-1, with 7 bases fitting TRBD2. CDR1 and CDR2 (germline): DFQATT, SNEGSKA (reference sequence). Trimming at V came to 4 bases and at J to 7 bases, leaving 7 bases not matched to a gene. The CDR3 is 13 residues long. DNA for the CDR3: TGCAGTGCTACGACTAGCTACCAGAATGAGCAGTTCTTC. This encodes CSATTSYQNEQFF.